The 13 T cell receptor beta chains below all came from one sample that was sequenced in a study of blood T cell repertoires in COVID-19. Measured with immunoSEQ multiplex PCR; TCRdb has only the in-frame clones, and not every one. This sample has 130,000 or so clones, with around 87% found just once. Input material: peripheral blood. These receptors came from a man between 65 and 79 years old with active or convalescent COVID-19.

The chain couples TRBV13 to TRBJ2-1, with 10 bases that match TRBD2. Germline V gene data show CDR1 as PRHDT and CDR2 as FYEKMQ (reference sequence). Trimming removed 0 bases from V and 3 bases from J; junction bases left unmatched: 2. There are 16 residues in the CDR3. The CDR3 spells CASSLGTSGFYNEQFF. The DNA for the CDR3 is TGTGCCAGCAGCTTAGGGACTAGCGGGTTCTACAATGAGCAGTTCTTC.

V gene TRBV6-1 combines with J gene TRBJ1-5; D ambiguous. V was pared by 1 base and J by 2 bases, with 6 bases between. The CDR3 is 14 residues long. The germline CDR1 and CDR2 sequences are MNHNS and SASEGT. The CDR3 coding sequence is TGTGCCAGCAGTGAAGGGCCAGGCAATCAGCCCCAGCATTTT. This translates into CASSEGPGNQPQHF.

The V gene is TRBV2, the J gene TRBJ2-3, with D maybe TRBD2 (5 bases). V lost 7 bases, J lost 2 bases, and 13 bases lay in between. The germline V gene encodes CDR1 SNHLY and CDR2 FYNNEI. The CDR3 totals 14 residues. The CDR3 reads CASTQRGITDTQYF. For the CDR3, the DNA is TGTGCCAGCACCCAAAGAGGGATCACAGATACGCAGTATTTT.

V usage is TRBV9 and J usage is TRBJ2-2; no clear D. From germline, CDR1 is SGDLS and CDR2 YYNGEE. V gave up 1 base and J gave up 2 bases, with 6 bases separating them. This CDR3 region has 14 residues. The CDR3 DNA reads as TGTGCCAGCAGCGTAACAGATAACACCGGGGAGCTGTTTTTT. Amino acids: CASSVTDNTGELFF.

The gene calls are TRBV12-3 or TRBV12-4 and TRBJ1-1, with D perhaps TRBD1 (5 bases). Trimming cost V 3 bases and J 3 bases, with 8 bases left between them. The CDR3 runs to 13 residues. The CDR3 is CASSLEGDTEAFF. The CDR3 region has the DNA TGTGCCAGCAGTTTGGAAGGGGACACTGAAGCTTTCTTT.

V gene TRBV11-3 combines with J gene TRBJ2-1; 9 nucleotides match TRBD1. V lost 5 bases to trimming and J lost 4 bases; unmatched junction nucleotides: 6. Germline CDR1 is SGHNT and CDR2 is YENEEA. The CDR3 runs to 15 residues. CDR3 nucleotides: TGTGCCAGCAGCCCTGGGACAGGGCCATACAATGAGCAGTTCTTC. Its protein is CASSPGTGPYNEQFF.

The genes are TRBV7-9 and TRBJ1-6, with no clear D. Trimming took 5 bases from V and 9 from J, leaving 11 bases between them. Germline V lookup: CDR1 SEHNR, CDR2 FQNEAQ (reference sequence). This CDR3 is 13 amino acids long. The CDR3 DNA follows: TGTGCCAGCAGCATACGGTCGGGTTCACCCCTCCACTTT. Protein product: CASSIRSGSPLHF.

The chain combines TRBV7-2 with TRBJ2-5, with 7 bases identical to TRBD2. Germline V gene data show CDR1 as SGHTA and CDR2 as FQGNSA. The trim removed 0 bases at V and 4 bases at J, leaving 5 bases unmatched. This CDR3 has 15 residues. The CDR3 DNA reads TGTGCCAGCAGCTTAGCGGGAGGGAACCGAGAGACCCAGTACTTC. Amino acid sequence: CASSLAGGNRETQYF.

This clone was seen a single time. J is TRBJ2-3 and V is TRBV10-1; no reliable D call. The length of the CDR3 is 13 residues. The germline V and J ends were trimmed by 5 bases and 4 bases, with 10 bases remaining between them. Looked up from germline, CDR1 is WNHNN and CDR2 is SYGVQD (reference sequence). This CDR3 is CASSSFCADTQYF. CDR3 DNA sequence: TGCGCCAGCAGTAGCTTTTGCGCAGATACGCAGTATTTT.

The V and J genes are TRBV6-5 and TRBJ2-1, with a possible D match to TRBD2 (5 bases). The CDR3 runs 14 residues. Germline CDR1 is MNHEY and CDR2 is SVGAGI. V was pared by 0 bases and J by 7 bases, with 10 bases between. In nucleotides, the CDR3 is TGTGCCAGCAGTTACTCCGAGGGTACGAATGAGCAGTTCTTC. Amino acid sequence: CASSYSEGTNEQFF.

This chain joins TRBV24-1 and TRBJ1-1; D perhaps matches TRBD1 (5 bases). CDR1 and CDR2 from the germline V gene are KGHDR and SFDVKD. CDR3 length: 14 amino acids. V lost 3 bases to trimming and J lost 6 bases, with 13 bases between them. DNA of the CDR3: TGTGCCACCAGTGATCCCCGGGGGGGTCCTGAAGCTTTCTTT. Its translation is CATSDPRGGPEAFF.

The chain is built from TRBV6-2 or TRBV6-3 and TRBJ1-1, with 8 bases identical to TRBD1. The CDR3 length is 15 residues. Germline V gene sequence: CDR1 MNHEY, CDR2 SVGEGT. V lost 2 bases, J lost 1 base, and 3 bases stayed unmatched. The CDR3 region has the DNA TGTGCCAGCAGTTACGCAGGGGGCGGGAACACTGAAGCTTTCTTT. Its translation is CASSYAGGGNTEAFF.

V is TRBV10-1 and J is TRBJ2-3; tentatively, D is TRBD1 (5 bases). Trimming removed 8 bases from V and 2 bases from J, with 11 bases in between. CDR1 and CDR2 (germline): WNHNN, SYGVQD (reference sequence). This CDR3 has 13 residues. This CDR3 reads CASSRQLTDTQYF. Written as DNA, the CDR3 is TGCGCCAGCTCCCGACAGCTCACAGATACGCAGTATTTT.